The clone carrying this T cell receptor (beta chain) appeared many times. Sequencing libraries for TCR beta were prepared with iRepertoire HTBI primers and Arm-PCR of CDR3 regions. TCRdb ran MiXCR on the multiplex PCR reads and lists one entry per CDR3 protein. Of 420,000 or so distinct CDR3 sequences listed, less than 20% were seen once; the top ten hold around 23%. The entry originates in a study of regulatory T cells in long-lasting Graves disease. Time point reported: newly diagnosed GD, antithyroid drugs for less than 3 months. RNA from PBMCs was the source of the TCR library. These same data were also listed under a study on T cells in Graves' hyperthyroidism and ophthalmopathy. That paper adds: Calling Graves' hyperthyroidism stable meant ophthalmopathy did not progress within 18 months. Ophthalmopathy onset followed model prediction by a median approximately six months.

Specimen: peripheral blood mononuclear cells (PBMCs), collected at new diagnosis, from a patient treated with antithyroid drugs. The source is a woman between 18 and 29 years old with Graves disease.

CDR3 protein: CASSETEPSSYNEQFF. The DNA of the CDR3 is TGTGCCAGCAGTGAAACGGAACCTAGCTCCTACAATGAGCAGTTCTTC. The V and J genes are TRBV2 and TRBJ2-1; D remains unclear. V was shortened by 2 bases and J by 0 bases, with 11 bases between the two germline ends. The CDR3 sequence is 16 residues long. Germline V gene sequence: CDR1 SNHLY, CDR2 FYNNEI.